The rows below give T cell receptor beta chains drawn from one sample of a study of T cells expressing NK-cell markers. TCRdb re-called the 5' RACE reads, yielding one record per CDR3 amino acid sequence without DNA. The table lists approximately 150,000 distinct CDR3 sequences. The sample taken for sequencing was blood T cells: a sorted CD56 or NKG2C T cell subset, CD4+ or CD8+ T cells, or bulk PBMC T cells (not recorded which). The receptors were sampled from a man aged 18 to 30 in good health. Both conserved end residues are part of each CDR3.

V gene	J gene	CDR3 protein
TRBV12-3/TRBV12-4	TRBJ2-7	CASSLSGGSGDEQYF
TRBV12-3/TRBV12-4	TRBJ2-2	CASTERRAGELFF
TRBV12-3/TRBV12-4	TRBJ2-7	CASSFGREYEQYF
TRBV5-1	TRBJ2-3	CASSLARLAGVVDTQYF
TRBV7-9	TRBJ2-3	CASRGWGGQSGADTQYF
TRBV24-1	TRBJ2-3	CATSRDRGPDTQYF
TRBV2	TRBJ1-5	CASSGGQGSKPQHF
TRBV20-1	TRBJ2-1	CSARDQPRSIQNEQFF
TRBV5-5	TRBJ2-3	CASSYLAGTDTQYF
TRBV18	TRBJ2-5	CASSPQLADPETQYF
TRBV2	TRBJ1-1	CASAGYQGTNTEAFF
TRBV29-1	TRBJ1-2	CSVEELGRDGYTF
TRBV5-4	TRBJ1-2	CASSGTGGSYGYTF
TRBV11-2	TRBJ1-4	CASSHPLLSGGTNEKLFF
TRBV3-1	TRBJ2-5	CASSQAGYQETQYF
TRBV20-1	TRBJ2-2	CSAKGLALNTGELFF
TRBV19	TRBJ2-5	CASTTTGTDYRTQETQYF
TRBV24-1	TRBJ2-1	CATSDPHSGMVDEQFF
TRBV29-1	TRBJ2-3	CSVEVDDTQYF
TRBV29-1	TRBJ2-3	CSVAEGGTDTQYF
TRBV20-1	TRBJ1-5	CSARGTTDQGNQPQHF
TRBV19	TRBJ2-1	CASSIGGTGSYNEQFF
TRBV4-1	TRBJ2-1	CASSQVSGSSYNEQFF
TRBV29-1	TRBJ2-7	CSTAGTSGSPSYEQYF
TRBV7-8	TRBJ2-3	CASAGLAGVGTDTQYF
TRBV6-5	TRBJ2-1	CASSYSGGVGEQFF
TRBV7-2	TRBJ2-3	CASSPGRGWGTDTQYF
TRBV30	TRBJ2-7	CAWSYVGSYYEQYF
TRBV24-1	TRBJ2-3	CATSDPQEKTSTDTQYF
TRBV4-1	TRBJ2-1	CASSQILADKGAMFF
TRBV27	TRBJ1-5	CASKGKGRVSVQPQHF
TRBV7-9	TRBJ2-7	CASSPPGRVDYEQYF
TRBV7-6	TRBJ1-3	CASSLSAIPSGNTIYF
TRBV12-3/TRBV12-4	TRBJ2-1	CASGGLAGVNEQFF
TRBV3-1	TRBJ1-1	CASSPRTGVNTEAFF
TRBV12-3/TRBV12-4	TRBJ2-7	CASSSGQGADEQYF
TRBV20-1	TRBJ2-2	CSAPHVRGPNTGELFF
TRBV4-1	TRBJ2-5	CASSQGSRQDQETQYF
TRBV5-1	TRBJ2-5	CASSLRLAGGEETQYF
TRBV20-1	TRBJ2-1	CSARDPHDRGYNEQFF
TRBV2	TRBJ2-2	CASSGSGLAGAAGELFF
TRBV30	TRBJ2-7	CAWSVVAPGEQYF
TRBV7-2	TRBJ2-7	CASSLGWQDAEQYF
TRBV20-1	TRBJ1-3	CSARLLGYGNTIYF
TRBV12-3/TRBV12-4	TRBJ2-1	CASSSPGQVNEQFF
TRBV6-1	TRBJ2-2	CASQDRVYTGELFF
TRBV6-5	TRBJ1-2	CASSYSRGDGYTF
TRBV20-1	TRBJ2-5	CSAGTRQETQYF
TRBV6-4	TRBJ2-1	CASSALAGVDEQFF